These 16 T cell receptor beta chains originate from one sample sequenced in a study of blood T cell repertoires in COVID-19. Some clones are missing from TCRdb's copy, which holds only in-frame ones; the method was immunoSEQ multiplex PCR. The repertoire holds 150,000 to 200,000 clones, with about 81% as singletons. The sequencing sample was made of peripheral blood. The receptors stem from a woman at least 80 years old with COVID-19, enrolled during active disease.

The chain employs TRBV24-1 and TRBJ1-5, with TRBD1 matching 8 bases. The germline V gene encodes CDR1 KGHDR and CDR2 SFDVKD. The CDR3 covers 15 residues. V lost 7 bases to trimming and J lost 1 base; unmatched junction nucleotides: 5. The DNA for the CDR3 is TGTGCCACCAGCGACAGGGGAGGGAGCAATCAGCCCCAGCATTTT. Encoded protein: CATSDRGGSNQPQHF.

V is TRBV28 and J is TRBJ2-1, with TRBD2 as a possible D gene (5 bases). CDR3 length: 14 amino acids. Germline V gene data show CDR1 as MDHEN and CDR2 as SYDVKM. Between the trimmed V and J ends, which lost 7 bases and 7 bases, there was a span of 17 bases. CDR3 amino acids: CASILSRAWNEQFF. Here the CDR3 DNA reads TGTGCCAGCATACTCTCGAGGGCCTGGAATGAGCAGTTCTTC.

The rearrangement links TRBV21-1 to TRBJ2-7; no check of the table's D call, TRBD1, against the DNA was made. TRBV21-1 is an annotated pseudogene. The CDR3 length is 12 residues. CDR3 DNA sequence: TGTGCCAGCAGCAAAGCGCCAGGAAACTTGTACTTC. Translation: CASSKAPGNLYF.

This chain's CDR3 is CASSPLLAGGPETQYF. Written as DNA, the CDR3 is TGTGCCAGCAGTCCTCTCCTAGCGGGGGGGCCAGAGACCCAGTACTTC. The V and J genes are TRBV27 and TRBJ2-5; 12 bases match TRBD2. V trimming: 5 bases; J trimming: 4 bases; junction bases outside the gene matches: 8. This CDR3 comprises 16 residues. Looked up from germline, CDR1 is MNHEY and CDR2 is SMNVEV (reference sequence).

This sequence joins TRBV7-9 and TRBJ1-4, with 9 positions matching TRBD1. This CDR3 is built from 15 residues. CDR1 and CDR2 from the germline V gene are SEHNR and FQNEAQ (reference sequence). Losses at the gene ends were 5 bases for V and 8 bases for J; bases not matched to a gene: 9. The CDR3 spells CASSVRQGDWEKLFF. DNA of the CDR3: TGTGCCAGCAGCGTCCGACAGGGGGACTGGGAAAAACTGTTTTTT.

This clone appeared a few times. This chain joins TRBV6-2 or TRBV6-3 and TRBJ2-1; the D is unclear. Looked up from germline, CDR1 is MNHEY and CDR2 is SVGEGT. This CDR3 region has 14 residues. Trimming pared 2 bases from V and 2 bases from J, leaving 7 bases between. The CDR3 loop reads CASSYDQAYNEQFF. The CDR3 DNA reads TGTGCCAGCAGTTACGACCAGGCCTACAATGAGCAGTTCTTC.

The rearrangement joins TRBV7-9 to TRBJ2-1; 7 bases fit TRBD2. The CDR3 runs to 13 residues. CDR1 is SEHNR, CDR2 FQNEAQ, per germline (reference sequence). V dropped 1 base and J dropped 10; count of bases not matched to a gene: 4. Written as DNA, the CDR3 is TGTGCCAGCAGCTTAGTGGGGGAGGGGGAGCAGTTCTTC. The encoded protein is CASSLVGEGEQFF.

CDR3 loop: CASSYSAGAGEQYF. The CDR3 DNA reads TGTGCCAGCAGTTACTCCGCGGGGGCGGGGGAGCAGTACTTC. The chain joins TRBV27 to TRBJ2-7, with D possibly TRBD2 on 7 matching bases. The CDR3 runs 14 residues. V was trimmed by 4 bases and J by 7 bases, leaving 17 bases between them. Germline V gives CDR1 MNHEY, CDR2 SMNVEV (reference sequence).

V gene TRBV7-9 combines with J gene TRBJ2-5; D is undetermined. CDR1 and CDR2 from the germline V gene are SEHNR and FQNEAQ (reference sequence). V gave up 3 bases and J gave up 5 bases, with 10 bases separating them. The CDR3 totals 13 residues. CDR3 sequence: CASSLVGPETQYF. The CDR3 DNA reads as TGTGCCAGCAGCTTGGTTGGGCCGGAGACCCAGTACTTC.

This clone was detected a few times. This rearrangement joins TRBV6-2 or TRBV6-3 to TRBJ2-7; a possible D gene is TRBD2 (6 bases). V lost 5 bases and J lost 5, with 19 bases in between. Germline-derived CDR1 and CDR2 are MNHEY and SVGEGT. This CDR3 region has 15 residues. This chain's CDR3 is CASSPLGEVTDEQYF. CDR3 in DNA: TGTGCCAGCAGTCCACTCGGGGAGGTGACAGACGAGCAGTACTTC.

The chain uses TRBV5-4 and TRBJ2-3; tentatively, D is TRBD1 (5 bases). Germline V lookup: CDR1 SGHNT, CDR2 YYREEE (reference sequence). The length of the CDR3 is 14 residues. The V and J ends lost 5 bases and 2 bases respectively, with 12 bases between them. The CDR3 here is CASRRGGYTDTQYF. The DNA for the CDR3 is TGTGCCAGCAGAAGGGGCGGCTACACAGATACGCAGTATTTT.

This clone was seen just once. V is TRBV2 and J is TRBJ2-7, with 8 bases that match TRBD1. The CDR3 extends over 14 amino acids. The germline gives CDR1 SNHLY, CDR2 FYNNEI. The V gene end was trimmed by 4 bases and the J gene end by 4 bases; junction bases not matched to a gene: 6. Here the CDR3 reads CASSGQGARYEQYF. The CDR3 coding sequence is TGTGCCAGCAGTGGGCAGGGGGCGCGGTACGAGCAGTACTTC.

CDR3 in amino acids: CASSQDVWQANYGYTF. The DNA for the CDR3 is TGTGCCAGCAGCCAAGATGTGTGGCAAGCTAACTATGGCTACACCTTC. The chain has TRBV4-2 and TRBJ1-2; D unclear. V lost 0 bases and J 0 bases, leaving 11 bases between the germline ends. CDR3 length: 16 residues. Per germline, CDR1 LGHNA and CDR2 YNFKEQ.

V and J are TRBV6-5 and TRBJ2-7; 10 bases agree with TRBD2. This CDR3 spans 15 amino acids. V dropped 5 bases and J dropped 4; count of bases not matched to a gene: 8. Looked up from germline, CDR1 is MNHEY and CDR2 is SVGAGI. CDR3 DNA sequence: TGTGCCAGCAGTACCCTAGCGGGAGTTGTTTACGAGCAGTACTTC. The encoded protein is CASSTLAGVVYEQYF.

This chain connects TRBV6-5 to TRBJ1-4; 7 bases align to TRBD1. This CDR3 is 16 amino acids long. Trimming took 4 bases from V and 1 from J; bases not matched to a gene: 6. Germline assignment: CDR1 MNHEY and CDR2 SVGAGI. In nucleotides, the CDR3 is TGTGCCAGCAGTTCTACGGGACAGATAACTAATGAAAAACTGTTTTTT. Translated: CASSSTGQITNEKLFF.

V is TRBV5-6 and J is TRBJ1-1, with D possibly TRBD1 on 5 matching bases. Germline assignment: CDR1 SGHDT and CDR2 YYEEEE. The CDR3 loop spans 15 amino acids. Trimming stripped 4 bases from V and 7 bases from J, with 20 bases between. The CDR3 loop is CASSGAPGRAHEAFF. The DNA for the CDR3 is TGTGCCAGCAGCGGGGCCCCGGGCAGGGCCCATGAAGCTTTCTTT.